One sample yielded the 22 T cell receptor beta chains listed below, sequenced in a study of T cell repertoires in cytomegalovirus infection. TCRdb processed the reads anew with MiXCR; each CDR3 protein has one entry. Counted here are about 190,000 distinct CDR3 sequences, 28% occurring once; the ten biggest clones make up about 31%. Input material: PBMCs. The receptor source for this set is a human donor in good health (CMV status not recorded). Some clones in this sample may be carry-over from other donors' samples.

In its sample, this clonotype was seen a few times. The rearrangement joins TRBV12-3 or TRBV12-4 to TRBJ2-5; 16 positions match TRBD2. J was trimmed by 4 bases and V by 1 base; bases with no gene match: 6. The CDR3 has 18 residues. The CDR3 is CASSLEGLAGGPGETQYF. The CDR3 region has the DNA TGTGCCAGCAGTTTAGAGGGACTAGCGGGGGGGCCGGGAGAGACCCAGTACTTC.

This clonotype was found once. This chain joins TRBV19 and TRBJ2-3; TRBD2 aligns across 7 bases. V shed 8 bases, J shed 2 bases, and the junction held 7 bases outside the gene matches. Germline-derived CDR1 and CDR2 are LNHDA and SQIVND (reference sequence). The length of the CDR3 is 14 residues. This chain's CDR3 is CASRWGGPTDTQYF. CDR3 bases: TGTGCCAGTCGTTGGGGGGGACCCACAGATACGCAGTATTTT.

The chain employs TRBV6-6 and TRBJ1-1; tentative D call: TRBD1 (5 bases). Trimming pared 0 bases from V and 1 base from J, leaving 12 bases between. The CDR3 runs 16 residues. CDR1 and CDR2 from the germline V gene are MNHNY and SVGAGI (reference sequence). DNA of the CDR3: TGTGCCAGCAGTTACTCGAGGGGCAAAGCGAACACTGAAGCTTTCTTT. Its protein product is CASSYSRGKANTEAFF.

The chain uses TRBV29-1 and TRBJ1-4, with TRBD1 as a possible D gene (5 bases). Germline lookup yields CDR1 SQVTM and CDR2 ANQGSEA. The CDR3 extends over 14 amino acids. The V gene lost 1 base and the J gene lost 8 bases, with 14 bases spanning the gap. The CDR3 DNA reads as TGCAGCGTTGAAGCAAGGGGTTCTGGGGAAAAACTGTTTTTT. As protein: CSVEARGSGEKLFF.

This chain links TRBV29-1 with TRBJ2-4; D not resolved. Germline CDR1 reads SQVTM; CDR2 reads ANQGSEA. The CDR3 length is 11 residues. V gave up 7 bases and J gave up 7 bases, with 11 bases separating them. As DNA, the CDR3 is TGCAGCGCCCGCCCTGGGAACATTCAGTACTTC. It is translated as CSARPGNIQYF.

This clonotype was detected a few times. The CDR3 DNA reads TGCAGTGCTAGAGACGCGGTAACCGAGGACACCGGGGAGCTGTTTTTT. Translation: CSARDAVTEDTGELFF. The chain couples TRBV20-1 to TRBJ2-2; D uncertain. V lost 0 bases to trimming and J lost 3 bases, with 14 bases between them. Germline-derived CDR1 and CDR2 are DFQATT and SNEGSKA (reference sequence). CDR3 size: 16 residues.

This clonotype appeared a few times. The chain employs TRBV10-2 and TRBJ1-1; TRBD1 matches 8 bases. This CDR3 contains 14 residues. Trimming removed 5 bases from V and 0 bases from J; junction bases left unmatched: 2. CDR1 and CDR2 from the germline V gene are WSHSY and SAAADI. Here the CDR3 reads CASSTQGVNTEAFF. The CDR3 DNA reads TGCGCCAGCAGTACACAGGGGGTGAACACTGAAGCTTTCTTT.

V gene TRBV29-1 combines with J gene TRBJ1-1, with unresolved D. The V end lost 4 bases, the J end lost 10 bases, and 19 bases lay between the germline ends. CDR1 is SQVTM, CDR2 ANQGSEA, per germline. This CDR3 is 13 amino acids long. This chain's CDR3 is CSVGQAGEVGAFF. The CDR3 nucleotides are TGCAGCGTTGGTCAGGCTGGTGAGGTAGGAGCTTTCTTT.

This clonotype has more than one count but fewer than ten. A junction end diverges from the germline sequence, so it may reflect a read error. The chain is built from TRBV4-1 and TRBJ1-1, with 9 nucleotides matching TRBD1. CDR3 length: 15 residues. The V gene's germline CDR1 is MGHRA and CDR2 YSYEKL. The CDR3 DNA is TGCGCCAGCCGCCAGGACAGGGGAGGAAAAACTGAAGCTTTCTTT. It codes for CASRQDRGGKTEAFF.

The chain carries TRBV20-1 and TRBJ2-7, with TRBD2 as a possible D gene (5 bases). The ends were cut back, 2 bases at V and 3 bases at J, with 8 bases in the middle. The CDR3 is 12 amino acids. Looked up from germline, CDR1 is DFQATT and CDR2 is SNEGSKA (reference sequence). The CDR3 region is CSARSAGYEQYF. The CDR3, as DNA: TGCAGTGCTAGATCCGCGGGCTACGAGCAGTACTTC.

This clonotype was counted a few times. The chain employs TRBV14 and TRBJ1-1, with unresolved D. V lost 6 bases, J lost 4 bases, and 12 bases lay in between. From germline, CDR1 is SGHDN and CDR2 FVKESK. CDR3 length equals 13 residues. The CDR3 DNA reads TGTGCCAGCAGTTCACTTAGGAGCACTGAAGCTTTCTTT. Encoded protein: CASSSLRSTEAFF.

This rearrangement joins TRBV2 to TRBJ1-6; D not certain. Germline CDR1 SNHLY, CDR2 FYNNEI. Trimming removed 7 bases at V and 11 bases at J, with 15 bases between. The CDR3 loop spans 13 amino acids. CDR3 bases: TGTGCCAGCACCGAACGGGGTCTGGCACCCCTCCACTTT. Encoded protein: CASTERGLAPLHF.

This chain joins TRBV11-2 and TRBJ2-1, with 10 positions matching TRBD2. The CDR3 has 14 amino acids. Germline V CDR1 and CDR2: SGHAT, FQNNGV. Trimming at V came to 5 bases and at J to 7 bases, leaving 5 bases not matched to a gene. The DNA for the CDR3 is TGTGCCAGCAGCCAGCGGGGGGGCATGAATGAGCAGTTCTTC. Translated, it gives CASSQRGGMNEQFF.

The gene calls are TRBV6-5 and TRBJ2-3; perhaps TRBD2 as D (5 bases). The germline V and J ends were trimmed by 4 bases and 7 bases, with 15 bases remaining between them. The CDR3 runs 14 residues. The V gene's germline CDR1 is MNHEY and CDR2 SVGAGI. The CDR3 loop is CASSSPSPGNTQYF. In DNA form, the CDR3 reads TGTGCCAGCAGTTCCCCGAGCCCCGGGAATACGCAGTATTTT.

The chain couples TRBV7-9 to TRBJ1-6; D gene uncertain. This CDR3 region has 14 residues. Germline V gene lookup returns CDR1 SEHNR and CDR2 FQNEAQ (reference sequence). Trimming stripped 1 base from V and 13 bases from J, with 14 bases between. CDR3 region: CASSLDSRVVPLHF. CDR3 nucleotides: TGTGCCAGCAGCTTAGACAGCCGAGTAGTTCCCCTCCACTTT.

This clonotype was picked up one time. This sequence joins TRBV20-1 and TRBJ2-1; TRBD2 agrees at 8 bases. Germline V gene data show CDR1 as DFQATT and CDR2 as SNEGSKA (reference sequence). This CDR3 is 14 amino acids long. V was clipped by 3 bases and J by 8 bases; unmatched bases: 9. The CDR3 is CSASAGGSGDEQFF. DNA of the CDR3: TGCAGTGCTAGCGCGGGGGGTTCAGGGGATGAGCAGTTCTTC.

This clonotype was found a few times. J is TRBJ1-4 and V is TRBV7-2; 7 positions match TRBD1. Germline assignment: CDR1 SGHTA and CDR2 FQGNSA. The length of the CDR3 is 17 residues. V trimming: 5 bases; J trimming: 8 bases; junction bases outside the gene matches: 17. Here the CDR3 reads CASSPTPSFRGYEKLFF. The CDR3 DNA follows: TGTGCCAGCAGCCCAACACCCTCGTTCAGGGGGTACGAAAAACTGTTTTTT.

The chain employs TRBV7-9 and TRBJ2-1; perhaps TRBD2 as D (5 bases). Germline CDR1 reads SEHNR; CDR2 reads FQNEAQ (reference sequence). This CDR3 contains 14 residues. V gave up 7 bases and J gave up 6 bases, with 16 bases separating them. The chain's CDR3 is CASTPGGPFNEQFF. The CDR3, as DNA: TGTGCCAGCACTCCAGGCGGGCCTTTCAATGAGCAGTTCTTC.

This CDR3 is CASSLTIASTDTQYF. DNA of the CDR3: TGTGCCAGCAGCTTAACAATAGCGAGCACAGATACGCAGTATTTT. The gene calls are TRBV7-3 and TRBJ2-3; TRBD2 might be the D (5 bases). There are 15 residues in the CDR3. V was shortened by 0 bases and J by 0 bases, with 7 bases between the two germline ends. From germline, CDR1 is SGHTA and CDR2 FQGTGA.

J is TRBJ1-5 and V is TRBV4-2; 7 bases are a match to TRBD1. Germline V CDR1 and CDR2: LGHNA, YNFKEQ. Trimming took 2 bases from V and 8 from J; bases not matched to a gene: 0. The length of the CDR3 is 12 residues. DNA of the CDR3: TGTGCCAGCAGCCAAACAGGGGAGCCCCAGCATTTT. Its protein is CASSQTGEPQHF.

This clonotype was seen more than once but under ten times. A much larger clonotype is one base distant, so this may be a read error. The rearrangement links TRBV6-5 to TRBJ2-3; D is unresolved. Germline CDR1 MNHEY, CDR2 SVGAGI. The CDR3 totals 11 residues. V was clipped by 6 bases and J by 5 bases, with 6 bases between them. The CDR3: CASSARDTQYF. The CDR3 DNA is TGTGCCAGCAGCGCCCGAGATACGCAGTATTTT.

This sequence joins TRBV6-2 or TRBV6-3 and TRBJ1-2; 7 bases fit TRBD1. V was clipped by 3 bases and J by 6 bases; unmatched bases: 13. The CDR3 consists of 16 residues. CDR1 is MNHEY and CDR2 is SVGEGT in the germline V gene. The DNA of the CDR3 is TGTGCCAGCAGTTATTACGGTGGGGACAGTTCGGATGGCTACACCTTC. This sequence encodes CASSYYGGDSSDGYTF.